At least ten counts were recorded for the clone carrying this TCR beta chain. As yet, its antigen is unknown. V shed 2 bases and J 5 bases; nucleotides not matched to a gene: 4. Germline CDR1 is LGHNA and CDR2 is YSLEER. This CDR3 is 14 amino acids long. The data were obtained in a study of T cells after yellow fever vaccination. The study, taken as a whole, reports: Subsequent booster samples again held most clones from primary vaccination (more than 95% CD4, approximately 85% CD8). Among all clonotypes, a small share was observed in both CD4 and CD8 compartments.

Template switching with 5'RACE generated the TCR cDNA and added a universal primer site and UMIs. TCRdb analysed the 5' RACE reads with MiXCR anew, one entry per CDR3 protein. This table holds 620,000 or so distinct CDR3 sequences, 12% found once. The receptor's source is a young man who received the YFV17D yellow fever vaccine. This material consisted of PBMCs, taken on the day of the yellow fever booster vaccination. The chain links TRBV4-3 to TRBJ2-5; 8 bases are shared with TRBD2. CDR3 in amino acids: CASSQRLAMETQYF. CDR3 bases: TGCGCCAGCAGCCAACGACTAGCGATGGAGACCCAGTACTTC.